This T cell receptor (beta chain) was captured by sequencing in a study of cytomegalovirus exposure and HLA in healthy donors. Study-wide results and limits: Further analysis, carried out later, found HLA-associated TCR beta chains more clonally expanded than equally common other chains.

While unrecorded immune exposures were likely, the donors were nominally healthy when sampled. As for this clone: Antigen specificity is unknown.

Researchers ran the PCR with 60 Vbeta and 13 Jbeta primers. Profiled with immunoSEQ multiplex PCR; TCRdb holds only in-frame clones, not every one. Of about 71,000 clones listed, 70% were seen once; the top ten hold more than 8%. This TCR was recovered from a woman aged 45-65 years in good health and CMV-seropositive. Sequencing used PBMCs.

For the CDR3, the DNA is TGCGCCACCCAACAGGGGGCAAGTGAAGCTTTCTTT. This encodes CATQQGASEAFF. This sequence joins TRBV10-2 and TRBJ1-1, with 9 bases aligning to TRBD1. The germline CDR1 and CDR2 sequences are WSHSY and SAAADI. The V and J ends lost 10 bases and 7 bases, in that order; junction bases with no gene match: 7. The CDR3 has 12 residues.